Following are 29 T cell receptor beta chains from one sample sequenced in a study of cytomegalovirus exposure and HLA in healthy donors. PCR primers comprised 60 Vbeta and 13 Jbeta primers. The table came from immunoSEQ multiplex PCR; TCRdb's copy has only in-frame clones and leaves some out. Of 150,000 to 200,000 clones listed, 75% to 90% are singletons. Sequencing was carried out using PBMCs. These receptors all come from a woman aged 50 to 65 in good health and CMV-seropositive.

The genes are TRBV7-2 and TRBJ2-1; no firm D call. The CDR3 totals 14 residues. Germline V gives CDR1 SGHTA, CDR2 FQGNSA. Trimming pared 5 bases from V and 3 bases from J, leaving 11 bases between. CDR3: CASSPTQYYNEQFF. The CDR3, as DNA: TGTGCCAGCAGCCCCACCCAGTACTACAATGAGCAGTTCTTC.

The chain joins TRBV10-2 to TRBJ2-3, with 7 nucleotides matching TRBD1. The CDR3 runs 14 residues. The V gene end was trimmed by 6 bases and the J gene end by 2 bases; junction bases not matched to a gene: 5. The germline V gene encodes CDR1 WSHSY and CDR2 SAAADI. The CDR3 nucleotides are TGCGCCAGCAGGGCGACAGGGATCACAGATACGCAGTATTTT. Its protein product is CASRATGITDTQYF.

The rearrangement joins TRBV7-2 to TRBJ1-1; D uncertain. This CDR3 is built from 14 residues. Trimming pared 2 bases from V and 5 bases from J, leaving 12 bases between. Germline CDR1 and CDR2: SGHTA and FQGNSA. CDR3 bases: TGTGCCAGCAGCTTAAGAGGGCAGAAGACTGAAGCTTTCTTT. Protein sequence: CASSLRGQKTEAFF.

The chain combines TRBV5-1 with TRBJ1-2, with 7 bases that match TRBD1. V was clipped by 4 bases and J by 5 bases; unmatched bases: 11. CDR1 is SGHRS, CDR2 YFSETQ, per germline. The CDR3 runs 15 residues. Written as DNA, the CDR3 is TGCGCCAGCAGCCAGTCCCCCCGGGACAGTTATGGCTACACCTTC. This sequence encodes CASSQSPRDSYGYTF.

This chain connects TRBV11-2 to TRBJ1-5, with 12 nucleotides matching TRBD1. Germline V gives CDR1 SGHAT, CDR2 FQNNGV. The CDR3 length is 17 residues. Trimming cost V 0 bases and J 3 bases; bases outside gene matches: 3. The CDR3, as DNA: TGTGCCAGCAGCTTAGATGGGACAGGGGGCAACAATCAGCCCCAGCATTTT. It encodes CASSLDGTGGNNQPQHF.

The chain carries TRBV7-6 and TRBJ2-2, with D unclear. This CDR3 region has 15 residues. V was trimmed by 5 bases and J by 7 bases, leaving 17 bases between them. From germline, CDR1 is SGHVS and CDR2 FNYEAQ. The CDR3 loop is CASSPHLQTGGELFF. As DNA, the CDR3 is TGTGCCAGCAGCCCACACCTTCAGACGGGCGGGGAGCTGTTTTTT.

V gene TRBV5-1 combines with J gene TRBJ2-1; possibly TRBD1 for D (6 bases). Germline CDR1 SGHRS, CDR2 YFSETQ. This CDR3 contains 14 residues. Trimming removed 6 bases at V and 2 bases at J, with 12 bases between. This CDR3 is CASIGGNTYNEQFF. The CDR3, as DNA: TGCGCCAGCATAGGGGGTAATACCTACAATGAGCAGTTCTTC.

Notes on this clone: An end of the junction differs from the germline gene, which may be a read error. J is TRBJ1-1 and V is TRBV7-9, with D possibly matching TRBD1 (6 bases). Germline loops: CDR1 SEHNR, CDR2 FQNEAQ (reference sequence). The CDR3 consists of 12 residues. CDR3 bases: TGTTCCAGCAGCCGCGGGGGGGCGAGGGCTTTCTTT. Translated, it gives CSSSRGGARAFF.

In DNA form, the CDR3 reads TGTGCCACCAGCAGAGACGGGTACGACGGCAGTGACGCCTACGAGCAGTACTTC. The encoded protein is CATSRDGYDGSDAYEQYF. This sequence joins TRBV15 and TRBJ2-7; D is unresolved. CDR1 and CDR2 (germline): LNHNV, YYDKDF (reference sequence). The CDR3 has 18 residues. Trimming shortened V by 0 bases and J by 2 bases, and 20 bases separated the two germline ends. Filled out from reference TRBV15 and TRBJ2-7, the complete variable domain reads DAMVIQNPRYQVTQFGKPVTLSCSQTLNHNVMYWYQQKSSQAPKLLFHYYDKDFNNEADTPDNFQSRRPNTSFCFLDIRSPGLGDTAMYLCATSRDGYDGSDAYEQYFGPGTRLTVT.

The chain uses TRBV5-8 and TRBJ2-3; TRBD2 aligns across 12 bases. Trimming removed 0 bases from V and 0 bases from J; junction bases left unmatched: 11. Germline V lookup: CDR1 SGHTS, CDR2 YDEGEE. This CDR3 spans 20 amino acids. The CDR3 bases are TGTGCCAGCAGCTTGGGGCTAACTAGCGGGGGGCTCTCTAGCACAGATACGCAGTATTTT. Its protein is CASSLGLTSGGLSSTDTQYF.

The V call is TRBV25-1, the J call TRBJ2-1; D possibly corresponds to TRBD2 (6 bases). This CDR3 has 15 amino acids. V lost 1 base and J 9 bases, leaving 16 bases between the germline ends. CDR1 and CDR2 from the germline V gene are MGHDK and SYGVNS. The CDR3 region is CASSESGREKGEQFF. The CDR3 nucleotides are TGTGCCAGCAGTGAATCCGGACGGGAGAAGGGTGAGCAGTTCTTC.

CDR3 DNA sequence: TGTGCCAGCGGGAGGGGTGACTATGGCTACACCTTC. Amino acids: CASGRGDYGYTF. V and J are TRBV2 and TRBJ1-2; the D gene is possibly TRBD1 (5 bases). The V gene lost 8 bases and the J gene lost 3 bases, with 10 bases spanning the gap. CDR3 length equals 12 residues. Germline CDR1 SNHLY, CDR2 FYNNEI.

The table lists this clone with a count of one. The chain joins TRBV5-1 to TRBJ1-2, with 7 bases lining up with TRBD1. The V segment lost 4 bases and the J segment 5 bases; nucleotides outside the gene matches: 11. The CDR3 totals 15 residues. Germline V gene lookup returns CDR1 SGHRS and CDR2 YFSETQ. CDR3 coding DNA: TGCGCCAGCAGCCCGACCGGGACAGAGAGTTATGGCTACACCTTC. This encodes CASSPTGTESYGYTF.

Notes on this clone: Other DNA sequences in this sample translate to the same CDR3. The rearrangement uses TRBV5-1 and TRBJ2-7; the D is unclear. V lost 3 bases and J lost 0, with 4 bases in between. CDR1 is SGHRS, CDR2 YFSETQ, per germline. The CDR3 totals 12 residues. The CDR3 spells CASSSSSYEQYF. For the CDR3, the DNA is TGCGCCAGCAGCTCGAGCTCCTACGAGCAGTACTTC.

This sequence joins TRBV6-1 and TRBJ1-2; TRBD1 might be the D (5 bases). Germline-derived CDR1 and CDR2 are MNHNS and SASEGT. The CDR3 spans 12 residues. V lost 2 bases to trimming and J lost 4 bases, with 5 bases between them. The CDR3 sequence is CASSETGYGYTF. The CDR3 bases are TGTGCCAGCAGTGAAACAGGCTATGGCTACACCTTC.

The chain is built from TRBV6-6 and TRBJ2-5; 13 bases match TRBD2. The trim removed 5 bases at V and 5 bases at J, leaving 8 bases unmatched. This CDR3 comprises 16 residues. Germline V gives CDR1 MNHNY, CDR2 SVGAGI (reference sequence). CDR3 in DNA: TGTGCCAGCAGTCCCCGGACTAGCGGGGGTATGGAGACCCAGTACTTC. It specifies CASSPRTSGGMETQYF.

A single count supports this clone. The chain carries TRBV19 and TRBJ1-5; 7 bases align to TRBD1. Germline values: CDR1 LNHDA, CDR2 SQIVND (reference sequence). The CDR3 is made up of 14 amino acids. V dropped 7 bases and J dropped 2; count of bases not matched to a gene: 5. CDR3: CASTGQGGNQPQHF. CDR3 sequence (DNA): TGTGCCAGTACCGGCCAGGGGGGCAATCAGCCCCAGCATTTT.

This chain links TRBV11-2 with TRBJ2-5, with D unresolved. The CDR3 consists of 13 residues. V was trimmed by 5 bases and J by 2 bases, leaving 9 bases between them. The germline V gene encodes CDR1 SGHAT and CDR2 FQNNGV. The CDR3 is CASSPPSQETQYF. In DNA, the CDR3 is TGTGCCAGCAGCCCCCCCTCTCAAGAGACCCAGTACTTC.

The chain joins TRBV6-5 to TRBJ1-4; 9 bases are shared with TRBD1. Per the germline V gene, CDR1 is MNHEY and CDR2 is SVGAGI. The CDR3 contains 15 residues. Trimming cost V 5 bases and J 0 bases; bases outside gene matches: 1. CDR3 sequence (DNA): TGTGCCAGCAGTGGACAGGGGACAACTAATGAAAAACTGTTTTTT. Translating it yields CASSGQGTTNEKLFF.

The CDR3 region is CASSPRSDLVTGELFF. CDR3 in DNA: TGTGCCAGCTCACCTCGGTCGGATCTAGTTACGGGGGAGCTGTTTTTT. The chain carries TRBV18 and TRBJ2-2; D gene unclear. Germline assignment: CDR1 KGHSH and CDR2 LQKENI. The CDR3 loop spans 16 amino acids. V was pared by 3 bases and J by 8 bases, with 19 bases between.

The V gene is TRBV5-8, the J gene TRBJ1-2; 9 bases agree with TRBD1. The V gene end was trimmed by 2 bases and the J gene end by 4 bases; junction bases not matched to a gene: 6. Germline-derived CDR1 and CDR2 are SGHTS and YDEGEE. This CDR3 has 15 amino acids. The CDR3 spells CASSFGDRASYGYTF. CDR3 DNA sequence: TGTGCCAGCAGCTTCGGGGACAGGGCCTCCTATGGCTACACCTTC.

The chain carries TRBV5-1 and TRBJ2-5; 9 bases are a match to TRBD1. With the DNA end fitting TRBJ2-7 better, the J assignment may be wrong. Per germline, CDR1 SGHRS and CDR2 YFSETQ. The CDR3 length is 15 residues. CDR3 sequence reads: CASSFSGTGRDEQYF. The CDR3 nucleotides are TGCGCCAGCAGCTTCTCCGGGACAGGGAGGGACGAGCAGTACTTC.

This chain links TRBV19 with TRBJ1-1, with 7 bases aligning to TRBD1. This CDR3 has 15 residues. Germline assignment: CDR1 LNHDA and CDR2 SQIVND (reference sequence). V trimming: 5 bases; J trimming: 2 bases; junction bases outside the gene matches: 8. The CDR3 DNA is TGTGCCAGTAGTGTACAGACAGGGCCCAACACTGAAGCTTTCTTT. Translating gives CASSVQTGPNTEAFF.

The chain couples TRBV29-1 to TRBJ2-3, with 10 bases lining up with TRBD2. After removal of 3 bases from V and 2 bases from J, the junction contained 5 bases not matched to a gene. This CDR3 contains 15 residues. The germline V gene has CDR1 SQVTM and CDR2 ANQGSEA. CDR3 in amino acids: CSVDGAGGPTDTQYF. The CDR3 DNA follows: TGCAGCGTTGACGGAGCGGGAGGGCCCACAGATACGCAGTATTTT.

The gene calls are TRBV28 and TRBJ1-2; D is unclear. Germline V gene lookup returns CDR1 MDHEN and CDR2 SYDVKM. Trimming stripped 6 bases from V and 1 base from J, with 12 bases between. The CDR3 contains 14 residues. The CDR3 sequence is CASSTGPRNYGYTF. In DNA form, the CDR3 reads TGTGCCAGCAGCACTGGGCCGCGTAACTATGGCTACACCTTC.

The V call is TRBV28, the J call TRBJ2-4, with D possibly matching TRBD1 (6 bases). The germline gives CDR1 MDHEN, CDR2 SYDVKM. V lost 5 bases to trimming and J lost 0 bases, with 14 bases between them. This CDR3 is 16 amino acids long. The CDR3 is CASSMTGGLAKNIQYF. CDR3 nucleotides: TGTGCCAGCAGTATGACAGGCGGACTAGCCAAAAACATTCAGTACTTC.

As concerns this clone: The identical CDR3 is also encoded by other nucleotide sequences in the sample. This chain uses TRBV28 with TRBJ1-1; D perhaps matches TRBD1 (6 bases). V shed 2 bases and J shed 1 base, with 8 bases lying between them. CDR1 and CDR2 from the germline V gene are MDHEN and SYDVKM. CDR3 length: 14 residues. CDR3 in amino acids: CASSLTGPNTEAFF. Written as DNA, the CDR3 is TGTGCCAGCAGTTTAACAGGGCCGAACACTGAAGCTTTCTTT.

Only one count was recorded for this clone. The V call is TRBV5-4, the J call TRBJ1-6; 8 nucleotides align to TRBD1. Germline loops: CDR1 SGHNT, CDR2 YYREEE (reference sequence). The CDR3 is 15 amino acids. Trimming took 5 bases from V and 5 from J; bases not matched to a gene: 6. CDR3 nucleotides: TGTGCCAGCAGTAAGACAGGGGTGGATAATTCACCCCTCCACTTT. Translation: CASSKTGVDNSPLHF.

With respect to this clone: At one of its ends the junction is not consistent with the germline gene, which may arise from a read error. This chain joins TRBV7-7 and TRBJ2-1, with a possible D match to TRBD1 (6 bases). The germline V gene encodes CDR1 SSHAT and CDR2 FNYEAQ (reference sequence). This CDR3 comprises 14 residues. CDR3 residues: CASSLAGAYNEQFF. CDR3 nucleotide sequence: TGTGCTAGCAGCTTGGCAGGGGCCTACAATGAGCAGTTCTTC.